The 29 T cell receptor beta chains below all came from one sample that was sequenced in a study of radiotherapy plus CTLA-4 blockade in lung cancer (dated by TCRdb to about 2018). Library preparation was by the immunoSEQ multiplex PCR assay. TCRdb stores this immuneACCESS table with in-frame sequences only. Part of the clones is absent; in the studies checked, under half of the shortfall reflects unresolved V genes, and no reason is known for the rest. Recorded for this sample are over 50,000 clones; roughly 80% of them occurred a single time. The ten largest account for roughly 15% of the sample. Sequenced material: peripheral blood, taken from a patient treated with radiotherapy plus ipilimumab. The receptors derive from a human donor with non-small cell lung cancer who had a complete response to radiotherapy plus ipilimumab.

The CDR3 protein is CAWSSLSDSPLHF. CDR3 nucleotides: TGTGCCTGGAGCTCATTGAGTGATTCACCCCTCCACTTT. The V call is TRBV30, the J call TRBJ1-6; D uncertain. This CDR3 has 13 residues. CDR1 GTSNPN and CDR2 SVGIG come from the germline V gene (reference sequence). V dropped 3 bases and J dropped 8 bases, with 11 bases sitting between them.

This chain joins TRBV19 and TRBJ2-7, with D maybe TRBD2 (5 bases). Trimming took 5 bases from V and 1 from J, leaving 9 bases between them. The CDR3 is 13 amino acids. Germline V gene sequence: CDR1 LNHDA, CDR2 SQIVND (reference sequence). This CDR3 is CASSQDYSYEQYF. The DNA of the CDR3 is TGTGCCAGTAGTCAAGACTATTCCTACGAGCAGTACTTC.

The CDR3 bases are TGTGCCAGCAGCCCCGGGACTGGGGGAGAGACCCAGTACTTC. This codes for CASSPGTGGETQYF. The chain uses TRBV6-6 and TRBJ2-5, with a tentative D call TRBD2 (6 bases). This CDR3 is 14 amino acids long. Trimming took off 6 bases at V and 4 bases at J, with 15 bases between the two ends. Looked up from germline, CDR1 is MNHNY and CDR2 is SVGAGI (reference sequence).

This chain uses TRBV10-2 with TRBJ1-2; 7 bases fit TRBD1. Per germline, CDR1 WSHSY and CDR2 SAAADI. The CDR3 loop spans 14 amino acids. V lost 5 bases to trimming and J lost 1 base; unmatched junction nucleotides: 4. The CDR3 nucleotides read TGCGCCAGCAGTCGACAGGGTTATAACTATGGCTACACCTTC. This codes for CASSRQGYNYGYTF.

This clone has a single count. CDR3 nucleotide sequence: TGCAGCGTTGAAGAGAGAAGCAGGGAAGGTGGCTACACCTTC. Residues: CSVEERSREGGYTF. V and J are TRBV29-1 and TRBJ1-2; TRBD1 might be the D (5 bases). The V end lost 0 bases, the J end lost 7 bases, and 15 bases lay between the germline ends. The CDR3 has 14 residues. The germline CDR1 and CDR2 sequences are SQVTM and ANQGSEA.

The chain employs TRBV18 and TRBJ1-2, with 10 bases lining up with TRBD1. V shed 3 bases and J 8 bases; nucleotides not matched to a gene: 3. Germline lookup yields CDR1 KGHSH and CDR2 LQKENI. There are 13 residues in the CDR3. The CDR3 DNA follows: TGTGCCAGCTCACCGGGACAGGGGAAAGGCTACACCTTC. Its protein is CASSPGQGKGYTF.

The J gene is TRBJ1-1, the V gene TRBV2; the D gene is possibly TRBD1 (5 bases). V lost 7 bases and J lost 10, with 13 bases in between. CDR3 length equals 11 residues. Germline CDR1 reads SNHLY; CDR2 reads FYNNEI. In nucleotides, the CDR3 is TGTGCCAGCACACTAGCAGGGAGAGCTTTCTTT. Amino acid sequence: CASTLAGRAFF.

The CDR3 coding sequence is TGTGCCAGCAGCTTATGGGGAGGGGTGAGGAATGAGCAGTTCTTC. It encodes CASSLWGGVRNEQFF. This chain links TRBV7-2 with TRBJ2-1; 7 bases are a match to TRBD2. The ends lost 2 bases at V and 7 bases at J; junction bases unmatched: 8. The length of the CDR3 is 15 residues. The germline gives CDR1 SGHTA, CDR2 FQGNSA.

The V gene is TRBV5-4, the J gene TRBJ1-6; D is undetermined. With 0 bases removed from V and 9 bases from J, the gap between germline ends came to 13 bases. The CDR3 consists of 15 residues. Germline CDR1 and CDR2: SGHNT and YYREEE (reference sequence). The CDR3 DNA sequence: TGTGCCAGCAGCTTGGAGTCGGGGATTGGTTCACCCCTCCACTTT. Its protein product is CASSLESGIGSPLHF.

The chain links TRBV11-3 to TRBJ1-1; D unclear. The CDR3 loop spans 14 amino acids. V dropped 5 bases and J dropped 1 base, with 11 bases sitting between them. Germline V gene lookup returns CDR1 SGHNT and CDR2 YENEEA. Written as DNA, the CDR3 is TGTGCCAGCAGCGTCCGTCGGGAGAACACTGAAGCTTTCTTT. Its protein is CASSVRRENTEAFF.

The CDR3 protein is CASSLGAGSYEQYF. In nucleotides, the CDR3 is TGCGCCAGCAGCCTGGGAGCGGGGTCCTACGAGCAGTACTTC. This chain joins TRBV4-1 and TRBJ2-5; TRBD2 matches 7 bases. Judging by the DNA end, TRBJ2-7 fits better; the J call may be wrong. The CDR3 has 14 amino acids. Per germline, CDR1 MGHRA and CDR2 YSYEKL.

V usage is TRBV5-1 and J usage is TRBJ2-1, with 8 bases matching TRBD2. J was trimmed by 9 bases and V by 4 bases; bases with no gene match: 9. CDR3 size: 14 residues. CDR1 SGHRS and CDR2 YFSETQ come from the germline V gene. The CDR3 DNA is TGCGCCAGCAGCCCGAGTAGCGGGGCTCCTGAGCAGTTCTTC. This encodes CASSPSSGAPEQFF.

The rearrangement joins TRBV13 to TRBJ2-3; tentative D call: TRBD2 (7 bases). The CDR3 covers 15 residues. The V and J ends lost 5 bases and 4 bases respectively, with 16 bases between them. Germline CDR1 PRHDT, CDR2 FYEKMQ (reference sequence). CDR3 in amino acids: CASSRGLGGADTQYF. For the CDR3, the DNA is TGTGCCAGCAGCCGAGGACTAGGGGGAGCAGATACGCAGTATTTT. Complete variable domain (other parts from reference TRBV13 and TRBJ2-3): AAGVIQSPRHLIKEKRETATLKCYPIPRHDTVYWYQQGPGQDPQFLISFYEKMQSDKGSIPDRFSAQQFSDYHSELNMSSLELGDSALYFCASSRGLGGADTQYFGPGTRLTVL.

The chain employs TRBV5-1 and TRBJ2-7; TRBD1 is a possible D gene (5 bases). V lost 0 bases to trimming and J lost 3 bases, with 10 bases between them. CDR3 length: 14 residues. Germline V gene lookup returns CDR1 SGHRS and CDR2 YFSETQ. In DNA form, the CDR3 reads TGCGCCAGCAGCTTGGCCGACAGCAACTACGAGCAGTACTTC. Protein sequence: CASSLADSNYEQYF.

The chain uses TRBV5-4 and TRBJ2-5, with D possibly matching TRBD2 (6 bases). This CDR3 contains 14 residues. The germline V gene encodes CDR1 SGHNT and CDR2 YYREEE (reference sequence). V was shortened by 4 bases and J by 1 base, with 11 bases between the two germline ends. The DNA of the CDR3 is TGTGCCAGCAGCCCTTTGGGGGGCCAAGAGACCCAGTACTTC. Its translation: CASSPLGGQETQYF.

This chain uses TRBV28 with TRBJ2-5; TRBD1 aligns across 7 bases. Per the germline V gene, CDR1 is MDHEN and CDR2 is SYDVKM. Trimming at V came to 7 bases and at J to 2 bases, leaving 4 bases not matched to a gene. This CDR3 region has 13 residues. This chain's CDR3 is CASTTGQQETQYF. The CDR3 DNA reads TGTGCCAGCACAACGGGACAGCAAGAGACCCAGTACTTC.

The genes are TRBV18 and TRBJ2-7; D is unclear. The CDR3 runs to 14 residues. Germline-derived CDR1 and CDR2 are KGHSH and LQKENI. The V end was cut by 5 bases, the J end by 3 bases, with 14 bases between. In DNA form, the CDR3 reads TGTGCCAGCTCAGACAAGGCAGGCTTCTACGAGCAGTACTTC. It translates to CASSDKAGFYEQYF.

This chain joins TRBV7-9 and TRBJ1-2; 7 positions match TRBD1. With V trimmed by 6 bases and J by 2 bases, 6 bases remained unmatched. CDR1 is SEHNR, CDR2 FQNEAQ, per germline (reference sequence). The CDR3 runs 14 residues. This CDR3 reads CASSTTGENYGYTF. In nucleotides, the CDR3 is TGTGCCAGCAGTACAACAGGGGAAAACTATGGCTACACCTTC.

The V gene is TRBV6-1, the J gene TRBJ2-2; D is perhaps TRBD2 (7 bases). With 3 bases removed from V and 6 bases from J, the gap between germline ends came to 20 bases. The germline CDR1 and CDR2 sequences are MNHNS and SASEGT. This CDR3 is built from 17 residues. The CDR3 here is CASSDWGGGIWAGELFF. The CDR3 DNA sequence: TGTGCCAGCAGTGATTGGGGAGGGGGAATATGGGCCGGGGAGCTGTTTTTT.

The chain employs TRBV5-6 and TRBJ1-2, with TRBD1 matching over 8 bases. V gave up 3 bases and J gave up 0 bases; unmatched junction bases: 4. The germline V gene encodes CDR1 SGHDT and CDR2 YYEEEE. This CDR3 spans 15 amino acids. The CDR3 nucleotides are TGTGCCAGCAGCTGGGGACAGGCAGCTAACTATGGCTACACCTTC. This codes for CASSWGQAANYGYTF.

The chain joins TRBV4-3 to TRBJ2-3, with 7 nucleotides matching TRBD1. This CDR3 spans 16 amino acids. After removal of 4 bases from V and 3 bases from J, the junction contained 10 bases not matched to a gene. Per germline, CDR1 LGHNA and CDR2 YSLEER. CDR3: CASSLMGQGVTDTQYF. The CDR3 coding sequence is TGCGCCAGCAGCCTAATGGGGCAGGGGGTAACAGATACGCAGTATTTT.

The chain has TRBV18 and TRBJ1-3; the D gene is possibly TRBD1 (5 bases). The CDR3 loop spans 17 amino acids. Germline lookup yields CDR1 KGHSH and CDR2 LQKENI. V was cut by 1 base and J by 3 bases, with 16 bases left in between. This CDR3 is CASSPQGAAVVGNTIYF. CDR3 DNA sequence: TGTGCCAGCTCACCACAAGGGGCGGCGGTCGTTGGAAACACCATATATTTT.

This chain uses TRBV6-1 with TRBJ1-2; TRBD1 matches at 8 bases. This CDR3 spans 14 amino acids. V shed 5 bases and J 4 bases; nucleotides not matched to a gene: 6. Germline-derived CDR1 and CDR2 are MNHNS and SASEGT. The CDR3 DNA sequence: TGTGCCAGCAGTCCCGCACAGGGGGGCTATGGCTACACCTTC. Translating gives CASSPAQGGYGYTF.

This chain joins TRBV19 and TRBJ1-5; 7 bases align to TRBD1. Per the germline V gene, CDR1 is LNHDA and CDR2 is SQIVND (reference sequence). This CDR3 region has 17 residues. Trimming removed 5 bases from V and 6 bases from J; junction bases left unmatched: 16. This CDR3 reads CASSLSVGKTGSQPQHF. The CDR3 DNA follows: TGTGCCAGTAGTCTTTCGGTGGGCAAGACAGGGAGTCAGCCCCAGCATTTT. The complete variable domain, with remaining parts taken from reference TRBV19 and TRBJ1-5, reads DGGITQSPKYLFRKEGQNVTLSCEQNLNHDAMYWYRQDPGQGLRLIYYSQIVNDFQKGDIAEGYSVSREKKESFPLTVTSAQKNPTAFYLCASSLSVGKTGSQPQHFGDGTRLSIL.

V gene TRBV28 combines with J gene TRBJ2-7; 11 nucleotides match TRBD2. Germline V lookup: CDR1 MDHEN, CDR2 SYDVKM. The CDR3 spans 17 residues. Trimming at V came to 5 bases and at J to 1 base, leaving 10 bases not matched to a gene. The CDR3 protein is CASSQGGSGRASYEQYV. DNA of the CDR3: TGTGCCAGCAGTCAGGGGGGTAGCGGGAGGGCGTCCTACGAGCAGTACGTC.

CDR3 DNA sequence: TGCGCCAGCAGTGACTGGGGGGTTAACTATGGCTACACCTTC. This translates into CASSDWGVNYGYTF. The chain is built from TRBV10-2 and TRBJ1-2, with D perhaps TRBD1 (5 bases). This CDR3 has 14 residues. From germline, CDR1 is WSHSY and CDR2 SAAADI. Trimming pared 3 bases from V and 1 base from J, leaving 9 bases between.

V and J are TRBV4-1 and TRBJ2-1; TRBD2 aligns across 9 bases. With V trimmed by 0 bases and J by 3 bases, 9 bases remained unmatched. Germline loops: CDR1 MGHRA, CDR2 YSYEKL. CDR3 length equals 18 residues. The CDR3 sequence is CASSQERAGGPFYNEQFF. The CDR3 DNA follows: TGCGCCAGCAGCCAAGAAAGGGCGGGGGGGCCTTTCTACAATGAGCAGTTCTTC.

The CDR3 protein is CASRAQGRRQETQYF. The CDR3 DNA sequence: TGTGCCAGCAGAGCCCAGGGGCGGAGGCAAGAGACCCAGTACTTC. This chain links TRBV2 with TRBJ2-5, with a tentative D call TRBD1 (6 bases). Germline lookup yields CDR1 SNHLY and CDR2 FYNNEI. The CDR3 totals 15 residues. Trimming removed 6 bases from V and 2 bases from J, with 16 bases in between.

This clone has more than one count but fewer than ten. CDR3 region: CASSLAVGGSDYTF. The CDR3 nucleotides read TGTGCCAGCAGCTTAGCGGTAGGAGGAAGTGACTACACCTTC. The V and J genes are TRBV7-9 and TRBJ1-2; D gene ambiguous. Germline V gene sequence: CDR1 SEHNR, CDR2 FQNEAQ (reference sequence). V lost 0 bases, J lost 10 bases, and 15 bases lay in between. This CDR3 contains 14 residues.